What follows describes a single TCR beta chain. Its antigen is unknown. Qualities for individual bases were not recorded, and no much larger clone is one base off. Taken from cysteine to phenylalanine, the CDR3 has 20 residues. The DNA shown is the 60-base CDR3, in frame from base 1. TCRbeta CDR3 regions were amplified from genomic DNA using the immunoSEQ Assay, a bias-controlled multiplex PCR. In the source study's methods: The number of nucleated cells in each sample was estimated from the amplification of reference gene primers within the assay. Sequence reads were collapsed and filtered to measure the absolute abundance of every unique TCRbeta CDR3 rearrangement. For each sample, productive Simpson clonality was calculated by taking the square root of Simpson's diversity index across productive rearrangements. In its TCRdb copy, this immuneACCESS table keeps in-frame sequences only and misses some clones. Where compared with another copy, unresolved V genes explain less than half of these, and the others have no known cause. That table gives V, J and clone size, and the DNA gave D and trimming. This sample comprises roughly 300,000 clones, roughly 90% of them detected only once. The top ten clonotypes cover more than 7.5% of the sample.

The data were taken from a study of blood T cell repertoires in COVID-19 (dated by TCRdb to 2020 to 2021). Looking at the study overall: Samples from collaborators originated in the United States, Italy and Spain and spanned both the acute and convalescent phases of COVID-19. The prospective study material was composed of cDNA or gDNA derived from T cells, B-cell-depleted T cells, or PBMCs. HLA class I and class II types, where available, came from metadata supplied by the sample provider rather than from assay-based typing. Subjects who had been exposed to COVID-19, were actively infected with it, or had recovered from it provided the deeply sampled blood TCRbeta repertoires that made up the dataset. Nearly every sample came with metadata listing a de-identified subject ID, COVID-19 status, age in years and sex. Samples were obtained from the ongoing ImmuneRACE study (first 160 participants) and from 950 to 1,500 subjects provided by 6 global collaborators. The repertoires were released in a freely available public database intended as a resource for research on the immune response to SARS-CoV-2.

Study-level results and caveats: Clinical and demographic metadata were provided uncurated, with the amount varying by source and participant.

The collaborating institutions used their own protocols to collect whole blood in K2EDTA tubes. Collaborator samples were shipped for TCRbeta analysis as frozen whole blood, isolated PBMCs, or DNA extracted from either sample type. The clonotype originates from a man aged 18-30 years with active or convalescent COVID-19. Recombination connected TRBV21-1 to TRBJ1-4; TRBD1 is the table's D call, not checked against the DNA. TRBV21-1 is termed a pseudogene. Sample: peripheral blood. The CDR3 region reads CASSKNQGGELPSTNEKLFF. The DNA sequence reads TGTGCCAGCAGCAAAAATCAGGGTGGGGAACTCCCCTCAACTAATGAAAAACTGTTTTTT.